This T cell receptor (beta chain) was identified in a study of human versus mouse CDR3 diversity and MHC coevolution. Study-wide context: Between roughly 0.6 x 10^7 and 1.7 x 10^7 valid reads came from each sample.

The count of this clone is one. Assay: immunoSEQ multiplex PCR; the TCRdb copy retains only in-frame clones and omits some. Of 60,000 or so clones in the sample, roughly 94% were seen once. Germline V lookup: CDR1 ENHRY, CDR2 SYGVKD. V was pared by 10 bases and J by 3 bases, with 15 bases between. There are 13 residues in the CDR3. The rearrangement uses TRBV10-3 and TRBJ1-1; possible D gene TRBD1, 5 bases. Sequenced input: naive CD4+ T cells from blood. Subset specified: CD45RO-negative CD62L-positive naive CD4 T cells. The source is a person aged 55 to 69 in good health. The CDR3 DNA sequence: TGTGCCACCCGGGGGGGGGTTGACACTGAAGCTTTCTTT. This translates into CATRGGVDTEAFF.